This record covers a single TCR beta chain. The antigen is undetermined. The sample originates from a study of T-cell reconstitution after alpha-beta-depleted transplantation in children. Overall study findings and caveats: Reported findings indicate that, about two months after transplant, alpha-beta T cells came from several hundred expanded clones, which were derived from non-depleted graft cells. T-cell counts and diversity at one year post-transplant came mainly from newly produced T cells. Surviving thymic progenitors and recipient T cells were the source of high TCRbeta diversity at day 60 in some patients.

The library targeted TCRbeta and was prepared with unique molecular identifiers. TCRdb passed the PCR reads through MiXCR, listing each CDR3 protein once. The sample shows approximately 300,000 distinct CDR3 sequences, 10% of them seen only once. The V end lost 4 bases, the J end lost 3 bases, and 12 bases lay between the germline ends. Germline V gene lookup returns CDR1 DFQATT and CDR2 SNEGSKA (reference sequence). This CDR3 has 13 amino acids. The sequence came from a boy in the first two years of life with acute myeloid leukemia, due to receive a stem cell transplant. The sample here was PBMCs, taken before TCRalphabeta/CD19-depleted stem cell transplant. The J gene is TRBJ1-2, the V gene TRBV20-1, with D possibly TRBD1 on 5 matching bases. CDR3 sequence reads: CSANLGVDYGYTF. CDR3 DNA: TGCAGTGCTAATCTGGGGGTGGACTATGGCTACACCTTC.